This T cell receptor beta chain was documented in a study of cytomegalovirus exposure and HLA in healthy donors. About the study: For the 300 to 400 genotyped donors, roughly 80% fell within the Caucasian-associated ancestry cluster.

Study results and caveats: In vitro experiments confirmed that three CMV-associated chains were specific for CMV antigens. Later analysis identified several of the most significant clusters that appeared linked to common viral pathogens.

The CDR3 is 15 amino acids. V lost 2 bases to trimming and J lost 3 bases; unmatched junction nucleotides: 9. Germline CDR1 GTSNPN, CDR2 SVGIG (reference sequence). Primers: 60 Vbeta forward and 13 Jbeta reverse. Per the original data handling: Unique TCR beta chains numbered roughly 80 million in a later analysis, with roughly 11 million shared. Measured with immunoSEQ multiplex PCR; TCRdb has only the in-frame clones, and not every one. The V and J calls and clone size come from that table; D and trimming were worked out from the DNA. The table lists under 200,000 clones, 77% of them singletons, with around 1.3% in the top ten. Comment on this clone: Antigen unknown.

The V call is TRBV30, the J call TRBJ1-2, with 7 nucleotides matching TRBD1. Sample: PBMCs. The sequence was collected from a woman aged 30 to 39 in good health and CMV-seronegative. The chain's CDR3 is CAWSRTGTEDYGYTF. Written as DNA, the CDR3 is TGTGCCTGGAGTCGAACCGGGACAGAAGACTATGGCTACACCTTC.